Sequencing of this T cell receptor (beta chain) was carried out in a study of blood T cell repertoires in COVID-19. Assay: immunoSEQ multiplex PCR; the TCRdb copy retains only in-frame clones and omits some. The data hold about 120,000 clones, with under 95% observed a single time. The germline V gene has CDR1 SGHDT and CDR2 YYEEEE. Trimming cost V 1 base and J 0 bases, with 13 bases left between them. This CDR3 spans 16 amino acids. This rearrangement joins TRBV5-6 to TRBJ1-1, with a possible D match to TRBD1 (6 bases). This clonotype was sampled from a man between 50 and 59 years old with active COVID-19. The sequencing input was peripheral blood. The CDR3 DNA sequence: TGTGCCAGCAGCTTGAGGGGGGGCAGGATGAACACTGAAGCTTTCTTT. Encoded protein: CASSLRGGRMNTEAFF.